These 17 T cell receptor beta chains originate from one sample sequenced in a study of preoperative IRX-2 immunotherapy in early breast cancer. Using immunoSEQ multiplex PCR, the repertoire was profiled, and TCRdb retains in-frame clones only, with some absent. The sample contains around 30,000 clones, 78% of which appear only once. Described treatment: preoperative locoregional IRX-2 cytokine immunotherapy. Sequenced here: lymph node tissue, sampled before IRX-2 immunotherapy. The receptors here all came from a human donor with breast cancer.

This clone was detected a few times. The chain combines TRBV6-8 with TRBJ1-1, with a possible D match to TRBD1 (5 bases). This CDR3 spans 12 amino acids. V was trimmed by 10 bases and J by 8 bases, leaving 17 bases between them. Germline CDR1 and CDR2: MNHGY and SAAAGT. The CDR3 reads CATGTANAEAFF. CDR3 bases: TGTGCCACGGGGACGGCTAATGCGGAAGCTTTCTTT.

To note about this clone: The same CDR3 also results from other DNA sequences found in this sample. This chain links TRBV6-8 with TRBJ1-1, with D possibly being TRBD1 (5 bases). Trimming took off 2 bases at V and 2 bases at J, with 6 bases between the two ends. Germline values: CDR1 MNHGY, CDR2 SAAAGT. This CDR3 is 13 amino acids long. CDR3 sequence (DNA): TGTGCCAGCAGTTACAGGACAAACACTGAAGCTTTCTTT. Translating gives CASSYRTNTEAFF.

This chain connects TRBV6-8 to TRBJ1-5; D remains unclear. Germline values: CDR1 MNHGY, CDR2 SAAAGT. This CDR3 region has 13 residues. Trimming left V 0 bases short and J 6 bases short, with 6 bases between. CDR3 sequence reads: CASSYSSGQPQHF. CDR3 DNA sequence: TGTGCCAGCAGTTACTCTTCAGGTCAGCCCCAGCATTTT.

The gene calls are TRBV11-3 and TRBJ1-1; 7 bases are a match to TRBD1. Germline V gene data show CDR1 as SGHNT and CDR2 as YENEEA. The CDR3 covers 14 residues. Trimming took 3 bases from V and 5 from J; bases not matched to a gene: 6. CDR3 residues: CASSFTGERTEAFF. CDR3 DNA: TGTGCCAGCAGCTTTACAGGGGAGAGGACTGAAGCTTTCTTT.

V and J are TRBV28 and TRBJ1-2; 9 bases line up with TRBD1. V trimming: 2 bases; J trimming: 4 bases; junction bases outside the gene matches: 2. In germline, CDR1 is MDHEN, CDR2 SYDVKM. The CDR3 totals 14 residues. The CDR3 DNA follows: TGTGCCAGCAGTTTAACAGGGGGCGCCTATGGCTACACCTTC. Its protein is CASSLTGGAYGYTF.

The chain has TRBV11-3 and TRBJ1-2; D may be TRBD1 (5 bases). Trimming left V 5 bases short and J 4 bases short, with 14 bases between. Germline CDR1 SGHNT, CDR2 YENEEA. The CDR3 spans 14 residues. CDR3: CASSPRGGGYGYTF. CDR3 sequence (DNA): TGTGCCAGCAGCCCGAGGGGCGGGGGCTATGGCTACACCTTC.

The gene calls are TRBV12-1 and TRBJ2-2; the table names TRBD1, a call not compared with the DNA. TRBV12-1 corresponds to a pseudogene. This CDR3 spans 16 amino acids. The CDR3 DNA reads as TGTGCCAGCACCCCGGGTGGGGGCCTGAACACCGGGGAGCTGTTTTTT. Its protein is CASTPGGGLNTGELFF.

The V and J genes are TRBV15 and TRBJ2-2; tentatively, D is TRBD2 (6 bases). Germline V gene data show CDR1 as LNHNV and CDR2 as YYDKDF (reference sequence). Trimming stripped 0 bases from V and 7 bases from J, with 18 bases between. The CDR3 has 17 amino acids. The CDR3 reads CATSRDPAGGGFGELFF. The CDR3 nucleotides are TGTGCCACCAGCAGAGACCCCGCCGGGGGTGGGTTCGGGGAGCTGTTTTTT.

The chain uses TRBV9 and TRBJ1-4; D unclear. CDR3 length: 15 residues. The V gene lost 3 bases and the J gene lost 3 bases, with 12 bases spanning the gap. Germline V gene data show CDR1 as SGDLS and CDR2 as YYNGEE. CDR3 protein: CASSASIGPNEKLFF. Here the CDR3 DNA reads TGTGCCAGCAGCGCCTCGATAGGCCCTAATGAAAAACTGTTTTTT. Looking up the rest from reference TRBV9 and TRBJ1-4 gives the full variable domain: DSGVTQTPKHLITATGQRVTLRCSPRSGDLSVYWYQQSLDQGLQFLIQYYNGEERAKGNILERFSAQQFPDLHSELNLSSLELGDSALYFCASSASIGPNEKLFFGSGTQLSVL.

The V call is TRBV11-3, the J call TRBJ1-3, with 8 nucleotides matching TRBD1. Per the germline V gene, CDR1 is SGHNT and CDR2 is YENEEA. Unmatched junction bases numbered 8, after V lost 1 base and J lost 3 bases. The CDR3 covers 17 residues. DNA for the CDR3: TGTGCCAGCAGCTTAGGGTTCAGGGGGCTATATGGAAACACCATATATTTT. Translating gives CASSLGFRGLYGNTIYF. The variable domain in full, with the rest retrieved from reference TRBV11-3 and TRBJ1-3, is EAGVVQSPRYKIIEKKQPVAFWCNPISGHNTLYWYLQNLGQGPELLIRYENEEAVDDSQLPKDRFSAERLKGVDSTLKIQPAELGDSAVYLCASSLGFRGLYGNTIYFGEGSWLTVV.

This clone has only a few counts. This chain uses TRBV6-8 with TRBJ1-5; no reliable D call. Trimming cost V 8 bases and J 4 bases, with 9 bases left between them. CDR3 length: 12 residues. CDR1 MNHGY and CDR2 SAAAGT come from the germline V gene. The DNA for the CDR3 is TGTGCCAGCTCCGGTCCGAATCAGCCCCAGCATTTT. Protein: CASSGPNQPQHF.

The chain employs TRBV28 and TRBJ1-2, with 10 positions matching TRBD1. CDR3 length: 13 amino acids. Germline assignment: CDR1 MDHEN and CDR2 SYDVKM. V lost 5 bases, J lost 5 bases, and 2 bases stayed unmatched. This CDR3 is CASSRTGGYGYTF. In nucleotides, the CDR3 is TGTGCCAGCAGTCGGACAGGGGGTTATGGCTACACCTTC.

The CDR3 loop is CASTISRGAAKNIQYF. The CDR3 DNA is TGTGCCAGCACCATAAGTAGGGGGGCGGCCAAAAACATTCAGTACTTC. This chain joins TRBV6-8 and TRBJ2-4; D is possibly TRBD1 or TRBD2 (6 bases each). In germline, CDR1 is MNHGY, CDR2 SAAAGT. CDR3 length: 16 amino acids. Trimming shortened V by 7 bases and J by 1 base, and 17 bases separated the two germline ends.

The chain is built from TRBV5-1 and TRBJ1-5; D is undetermined. V gave up 0 bases and J gave up 6 bases, with 13 bases separating them. Germline loops: CDR1 SGHRS, CDR2 YFSETQ. The CDR3 sequence is 15 residues long. The CDR3 nucleotides read TGCGCCAGCAGCTTGGGTTTGGGGTCCGGTCAGCCCCAGCATTTT. It codes for CASSLGLGSGQPQHF. The full variable domain, with the rest looked up from reference TRBV5-1 and TRBJ1-5, is KAGVTQTPRYLIKTRGQQVTLSCSPISGHRSVSWYQQTPGQGLQFLFEYFSETQRNKGNFPGRFSGRQFSNSRSEMNVSTLELGDSALYLCASSLGLGSGQPQHFGDGTRLSIL.

J is TRBJ2-1 and V is TRBV6-8, with 11 bases aligning to TRBD2. J lost 7 bases, V lost 10 bases, and 6 bases had no gene match. Germline-derived CDR1 and CDR2 are MNHGY and SAAAGT. The CDR3 loop spans 13 amino acids. The CDR3 coding sequence is TGTGCCATCCTAGCGGGGGGTCTTAATGAGCAGTTCTTC. Its translation: CAILAGGLNEQFF.

This clone appeared a single time. The chain recombines TRBV6-8 with TRBJ2-5, with 11 bases lining up with TRBD1. V gave up 6 bases and J gave up 13 bases; unmatched junction bases: 7. Germline CDR1 and CDR2: MNHGY and SAAAGT. This CDR3 has 12 residues. The CDR3 DNA is TGTGCCAGCAGAGGGACAGGGGGACTCAGGTACTTC. Encoded protein: CASRGTGGLRYF.

As concerns this clone: One junction end disagrees with the germline gene, perhaps due to a read error. This chain links TRBV6-8 with TRBJ1-2; 8 positions match TRBD1. Germline CDR1 and CDR2: MNHGY and SAAAGT. The CDR3 length is 15 residues. The CDR3 spells CAISGGQDGNYGYTF. As DNA, the CDR3 is TGTGCCATCAGTGGGGGACAGGATGGAAACTATGGCTACACCTTC.